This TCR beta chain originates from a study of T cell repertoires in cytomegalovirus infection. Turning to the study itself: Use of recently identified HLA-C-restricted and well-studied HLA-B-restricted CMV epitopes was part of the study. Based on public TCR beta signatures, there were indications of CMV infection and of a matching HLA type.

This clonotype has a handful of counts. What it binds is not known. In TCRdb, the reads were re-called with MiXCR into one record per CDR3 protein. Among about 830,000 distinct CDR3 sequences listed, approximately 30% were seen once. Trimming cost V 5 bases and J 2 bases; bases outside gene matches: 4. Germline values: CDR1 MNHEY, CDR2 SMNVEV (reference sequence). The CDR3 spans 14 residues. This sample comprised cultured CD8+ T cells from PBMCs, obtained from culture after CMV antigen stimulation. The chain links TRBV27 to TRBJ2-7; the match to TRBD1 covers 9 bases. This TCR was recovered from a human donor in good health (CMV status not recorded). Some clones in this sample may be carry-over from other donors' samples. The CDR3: CASSPDRGAYEQYF. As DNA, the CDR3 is TGTGCCAGCAGTCCGGACAGGGGAGCCTACGAGCAGTACTTC.